This T cell receptor (beta chain) was retrieved from a study of blood T cell repertoires in COVID-19. On the study more broadly: The United States, Italy and Spain were the sources of the acute and convalescent COVID-19 samples. Sample material is recorded as cDNA or gDNA derived from T cells, B-cell-depleted T cells, or PBMCs.

Germline V lookup: CDR1 LGHDT, CDR2 YNNKEL (reference sequence). CDR3 length equals 16 residues. Trimming at V came to 0 bases and at J to 4 bases, leaving 6 bases not matched to a gene. The Seattle patients joined while their infection was active and were tracked longitudinally afterward. Original data processing: Nucleated cell number was recorded as an estimate derived from reference gene primer amplification. Some clones are missing from TCRdb's copy, which holds only in-frame ones; the method was immunoSEQ multiplex PCR. D and trimming were read from the DNA, whereas the V and J calls and clone size are those reported in that table. The sample comprises 30,000 or so clones, approximately 85% of which are singletons, and around 30% rests with the top ten. This clone was counted only a few times.

The clonotype comes from an elderly woman with COVID-19, enrolled during active disease. This chain connects TRBV3-1 (or the pseudogene TRBV3-2) to TRBJ2-1; TRBD2 matches at 7 bases. Input material: peripheral blood. The CDR3 loop is CASSQDPGLEYNEQFF. CDR3 in DNA: TGTGCCAGCAGCCAAGATCCCGGACTAGAATACAATGAGCAGTTCTTC.